This T cell receptor (beta chain) came from a study of cytomegalovirus exposure and HLA in healthy donors. A remark on this clone: The antigen is unknown.

PCR involved 60 Vbeta and 13 Jbeta primers. Produced via immunoSEQ multiplex PCR; TCRdb's table is partial and in-frame only. The table has some 130,000 clones, around four fifths seen once. At sampling all donors were nominally healthy, likely with unrecorded immune exposures. Points from the study as a whole: Specific recognition of CMV antigens was confirmed in vitro for three chains (all CMV-associated).

This CDR3 is 14 amino acids long. The V gene's germline CDR1 is SGHNT and CDR2 YENEEA. Trimming removed 5 bases at V and 5 bases at J, with 16 bases between. This sequence was found in a man younger than 45 in good health. What was sequenced was PBMCs. The chain links TRBV11-3 to TRBJ2-7, with D perhaps TRBD1 (5 bases). CDR3 protein: CASSRGQGVHEQYF. The DNA of the CDR3 is TGTGCCAGCAGCAGAGGTCAAGGGGTCCACGAGCAGTACTTC.